Reported below is one T cell receptor beta chain. The data originate from a study of blood T cell repertoires in COVID-19. About the research overall: Sources were T cells, B-cell-depleted T cells, or PBMCs; the material itself was cDNA or gDNA.

CDR3 length: 15 amino acids. The V gene end was trimmed by 1 base and the J gene end by 2 bases; junction bases not matched to a gene: 5. The germline V gene has CDR1 SGHTA and CDR2 FQGNSA. In the authors' workflow: Scientists estimated how many nucleated cells there were by amplifying reference gene primers. Sequencing was performed with immunoSEQ multiplex PCR; in TCRdb, only in-frame clones are kept and a portion is missing. From that table come the V and J calls and clone size; the DNA was used to work out D and trimming. The data contain around 240,000 clones, 70% to 85% of them seen just once; the ten biggest clones take up approximately 1.9%.

Sequencing input: peripheral blood. The V and J genes are TRBV7-2 and TRBJ2-7; TRBD1 matches at 7 bases. The TCR comes from a woman aged 80 or over with acute or convalescent COVID-19. The DNA for the CDR3 is TGTGCCAGCAGCTTAGGTGGGACAGCAACCTACGAGCAGTACTTC. This encodes CASSLGGTATYEQYF.